These 27 T cell receptor beta chains originate from one sample sequenced in a study of blood T cell repertoires in COVID-19 (dated by TCRdb to 2018 to 2021). Library construction relied on the immunoSEQ multiplex PCR assay. TCRdb took this table from immuneACCESS and kept in-frame rearrangements with V and J called. Such tables lack part of the clones; where checked against another copy, unresolved V genes explain under half of the gap, and the rest is unexplained. In this sample the table shows about 180,000 clones, around 83% of which occur a single time. Of the sample, more than 1.5% is held by the ten largest clones. Material: peripheral blood. The receptor set was obtained from a human donor in a cohort sampled during active COVID-19.

This chain joins TRBV3-1 (or the pseudogene TRBV3-2) and TRBJ2-7; no clear D. Germline CDR1 is LGHDT and CDR2 is YNNKEL (reference sequence). The CDR3 runs 12 residues. V dropped 3 bases and J dropped 3 bases, with 6 bases sitting between them. This CDR3 reads CASSHNFYEQYF. The CDR3 DNA is TGTGCCAGCAGCCACAACTTCTACGAGCAGTACTTC.

The chain couples TRBV27 to TRBJ2-7; D not resolved. V dropped 8 bases and J dropped 2 bases, with 13 bases sitting between them. CDR1 MNHEY and CDR2 SMNVEV come from the germline V gene (reference sequence). The length of the CDR3 is 13 residues. For the CDR3, the DNA is TGTGCCAGCGGCCTCTCGCCTGCCTACGAGCAGTACTTC. Its translation: CASGLSPAYEQYF.

The CDR3 region is CASSSPPGHSYEQYF. The DNA of the CDR3 is TGTGCCAGCAGCTCTCCGCCGGGACACAGCTACGAGCAGTACTTC. The gene calls are TRBV7-9 and TRBJ2-7; possibly TRBD1 for D (6 bases). This CDR3 region has 15 residues. CDR1 is SEHNR and CDR2 is FQNEAQ in the germline V gene (reference sequence). Trimming took 4 bases from V and 3 from J, leaving 16 bases between them.

The rearrangement joins TRBV6-2 or TRBV6-3 to TRBJ2-5; 10 nucleotides agree with TRBD2. This CDR3 contains 16 residues. Germline CDR1 MNHEY, CDR2 SVGEGT. The junction had 7 bases not matched to a gene; V was cut back by 5 bases and J by 1 base. CDR3 DNA sequence: TGTGCCAGCAGTGCCGGGACTAGCGCCCTCCAAGAGACCCAGTACTTC. Its translation is CASSAGTSALQETQYF.

The rearrangement joins TRBV10-3 to TRBJ1-3, with 7 bases aligning to TRBD1. Germline assignment: CDR1 ENHRY and CDR2 SYGVKD. Trimming cost V 0 bases and J 6 bases; bases outside gene matches: 5. This CDR3 is 15 amino acids long. CDR3 residues: CAISESRGLENTIYF. The CDR3 DNA sequence: TGTGCCATCAGTGAGTCGAGGGGGCTGGAAAACACCATATATTTT.

V gene TRBV6-5 combines with J gene TRBJ2-5; a weak D match, TRBD2 (6 bases). V dropped 6 bases and J dropped 5 bases, with 13 bases sitting between them. CDR1 is MNHEY and CDR2 is SVGAGI in the germline V gene. This CDR3 has 13 amino acids. The CDR3 region has the DNA TGTGCCAGCAGACGGAGGGTGGAGGAGACCCAGTACTTC. Its protein is CASRRRVEETQYF.

This sequence joins TRBV7-8 and TRBJ2-6; D ambiguous. Trimming removed 5 bases at V and 4 bases at J, with 3 bases between. Germline V CDR1 and CDR2: SGHVS, FQNEAQ. The CDR3 length is 12 residues. CDR3 residues: CASSAGANVLTF. Here the CDR3 DNA reads TGTGCCAGCAGCGCGGGGGCCAACGTCCTGACTTTC.

The chain combines TRBV3-1 (or the pseudogene TRBV3-2) with TRBJ2-2; weak D call: TRBD1 (7 bases). Germline CDR1 reads LGHDT; CDR2 reads YNNKEL (reference sequence). Trimming shortened V by 4 bases and J by 5 bases, and 17 bases separated the two germline ends. The CDR3 totals 16 residues. The DNA of the CDR3 is TGTGCCAGCAGCCCCCGGACAGGTCGGGGGACCGGGGAGCTGTTTTTT. As protein: CASSPRTGRGTGELFF.

The chain has TRBV24-1 and TRBJ2-1; 13 bases map to TRBD2. The ends lost 0 bases at V and 7 bases at J; junction bases unmatched: 5. CDR3 length: 17 residues. Germline V gene lookup returns CDR1 KGHDR and CDR2 SFDVKD. The CDR3, as DNA: TGTGCCACCAGTGATTTGGGACTAGCGGGAGCCGGGAATGAGCAGTTCTTC. It encodes CATSDLGLAGAGNEQFF.

This chain links TRBV28 with TRBJ1-2, with unresolved D. Trimming pared 5 bases from V and 4 bases from J, leaving 5 bases between. This CDR3 has 11 residues. Germline-derived CDR1 and CDR2 are MDHEN and SYDVKM. The CDR3 region has the DNA TGTGCCAGCAGTGGACTCTATGGCTACACCTTC. Its protein is CASSGLYGYTF.

Only one count was recorded for this clone. The V gene is TRBV6-5, the J gene TRBJ2-5; 9 nucleotides agree with TRBD2. Germline V gene sequence: CDR1 MNHEY, CDR2 SVGAGI. The CDR3 runs 16 residues. The trim removed 2 bases at V and 2 bases at J, leaving 6 bases unmatched. The CDR3: CASSYQGLAPQETQYF. CDR3 in DNA: TGTGCCAGCAGTTACCAGGGACTAGCCCCGCAAGAGACCCAGTACTTC.

The chain's CDR3 is CASSVRGGAYEQYF. For the CDR3, the DNA is TGTGCCAGCAGCGTGAGGGGGGGCGCCTACGAGCAGTACTTC. This chain uses TRBV9 with TRBJ2-7; the D gene is possibly TRBD2 (7 bases). This CDR3 contains 14 residues. Germline values: CDR1 SGDLS, CDR2 YYNGEE. The germline V and J ends were trimmed by 2 bases and 2 bases, with 11 bases remaining between them.

The chain has TRBV6-2 or TRBV6-3 and TRBJ1-2, with 8 bases aligning to TRBD1. Germline lookup yields CDR1 MNHEY and CDR2 SVGEGT. The CDR3 length is 13 residues. Trimming removed 6 bases from V and 6 bases from J; junction bases left unmatched: 6. DNA for the CDR3: TGTGCCAGCAGCCAGACAGGGGAACATGGCTACACCTTC. Translation: CASSQTGEHGYTF.

CDR3 in amino acids: CASSQEFRTSGRSEETQYF. The DNA for the CDR3 is TGCGCCAGCAGCCAAGAATTCCGGACTAGCGGGAGGTCCGAAGAGACCCAGTACTTC. The J gene is TRBJ2-5, the V gene TRBV4-3; 14 positions match TRBD2. Germline CDR1 LGHNA, CDR2 YSLEER. This CDR3 is 19 amino acids long. V trimming: 0 bases; J trimming: 3 bases; junction bases outside the gene matches: 9.

V gene TRBV29-1 combines with J gene TRBJ2-7, with TRBD1 matching 7 bases. In germline, CDR1 is SQVTM, CDR2 ANQGSEA. The length of the CDR3 is 13 residues. The junction had 8 bases not matched to a gene; V was cut back by 5 bases and J by 4 bases. CDR3 sequence: CSVFRGGSYEQYF. The CDR3 DNA follows: TGCAGCGTTTTTCGAGGGGGCTCGTACGAGCAGTACTTC.

This clone was recorded once. J is TRBJ2-5 and V is TRBV6-2 or TRBV6-3; 7 bases map to TRBD2. There are 14 residues in the CDR3. V lost 4 bases to trimming and J lost 1 base; unmatched junction nucleotides: 3. The V gene's germline CDR1 is MNHEY and CDR2 SVGEGT. CDR3 protein: CASSSERGQETQYF. As DNA, the CDR3 is TGTGCCAGCAGTTCCGAGCGGGGCCAAGAGACCCAGTACTTC.

The V call is TRBV9, the J call TRBJ2-1, with TRBD2 matching over 13 bases. The V segment lost 0 bases and the J segment 7 bases; nucleotides outside the gene matches: 1. Germline CDR1 SGDLS, CDR2 YYNGEE. The CDR3 spans 15 residues. The CDR3 sequence: CASSVETSGGNEQFF. In nucleotides, the CDR3 is TGTGCCAGCAGCGTAGAGACTAGCGGGGGGAATGAGCAGTTCTTC.

This chain links TRBV18 with TRBJ1-1, with D perhaps TRBD1 (6 bases). V lost 3 bases and J lost 2, with 19 bases in between. Germline CDR1 reads KGHSH; CDR2 reads LQKENI. The CDR3 runs to 17 residues. CDR3 loop: CASSPTNFQDRNTEAFF. CDR3 nucleotides: TGTGCCAGCTCACCCACCAACTTCCAGGACAGAAACACTGAAGCTTTCTTT.

This chain uses TRBV7-2 with TRBJ2-7; possibly TRBD2 for D (7 bases). The CDR3 runs to 14 residues. Trimming took 3 bases from V and 3 from J, leaving 12 bases between them. Germline assignment: CDR1 SGHTA and CDR2 FQGNSA. CDR3 residues: CASSFARGGYEQYF. CDR3 in DNA: TGTGCCAGCAGCTTCGCGAGGGGGGGCTACGAGCAGTACTTC.

In its sample, this clone was seen once. The V call is TRBV10-1, the J call TRBJ2-2, with 9 nucleotides matching TRBD2. The germline CDR1 and CDR2 sequences are WNHNN and SYGVQD (reference sequence). This CDR3 has 16 residues. Trimming removed 9 bases from V and 7 bases from J; junction bases left unmatched: 15. In DNA, the CDR3 is TGCGCCAGTAACTCCGGGACTAGCTCCCGTGGCGGGGAGCTGTTTTTT. Translated: CASNSGTSSRGGELFF.

The genes are TRBV4-3 and TRBJ1-2; no clear D. V was clipped by 0 bases and J by 4 bases, with 12 bases between them. The germline V gene has CDR1 LGHNA and CDR2 YSLEER. This CDR3 is 15 amino acids long. DNA of the CDR3: TGCGCCAGCAGCCAAGATAGGAGGGAGAGCTATGGCTACACCTTC. This codes for CASSQDRRESYGYTF.

The chain employs TRBV5-6 and TRBJ2-4, with 10 positions matching TRBD1. This CDR3 is 16 amino acids long. Per the germline V gene, CDR1 is SGHDT and CDR2 is YYEEEE. V shed 4 bases and J 6 bases; nucleotides not matched to a gene: 10. CDR3 loop: CASSHEATGGLNIQYF. The CDR3, as DNA: TGTGCCAGCAGCCACGAAGCGACAGGGGGCTTAAACATTCAGTACTTC.

The rearrangement links TRBV4-3 to TRBJ2-7; 8 bases match TRBD1. Trimming took 3 bases from V and 9 from J; bases not matched to a gene: 13. Per the germline V gene, CDR1 is LGHNA and CDR2 is YSLEER. The CDR3 consists of 15 residues. The CDR3 nucleotides read TGCGCCAGCAGCCAGCCGGGACAGGAGGCCTCAGGGCAGTACTTC. Translation: CASSQPGQEASGQYF.

The gene calls are TRBV19 and TRBJ1-1; D unresolved. CDR1 is LNHDA, CDR2 SQIVND, per germline (reference sequence). The CDR3 is 15 amino acids. V was clipped by 1 base and J by 4 bases, with 13 bases between them. The CDR3 DNA reads as TGTGCCAGTAGTATAGTGGGAGGGATATCCACTGAAGCTTTCTTT. The encoded protein is CASSIVGGISTEAFF.

This chain connects TRBV7-3 to TRBJ1-1; 9 bases align to TRBD1. The CDR3 totals 14 residues. The V gene end was trimmed by 5 bases and the J gene end by 1 base; junction bases not matched to a gene: 2. The germline V gene encodes CDR1 SGHTA and CDR2 FQGTGA. This chain's CDR3 is CASSPGQGNTEAFF. The CDR3 nucleotides are TGTGCCAGCAGCCCGGGACAGGGGAACACTGAAGCTTTCTTT.

The chain links TRBV18 to TRBJ1-2; TRBD1 matches 8 bases. This CDR3 contains 16 residues. Germline CDR1 and CDR2: KGHSH and LQKENI. Trimming removed 3 bases from V and 6 bases from J; junction bases left unmatched: 12. The CDR3 DNA sequence: TGTGCCAGCTCACCGGACCCAGGGGGCGCTGGGAATGGCTACACCTTC. Encoded protein: CASSPDPGGAGNGYTF.

This clone was seen only a few times. The chain joins TRBV3-1 (or the pseudogene TRBV3-2) to TRBJ1-5; D gene unclear. Trimming left V 2 bases short and J 0 bases short, with 8 bases between. Germline V gene data show CDR1 as LGHDT and CDR2 as YNNKEL (reference sequence). This CDR3 is 15 amino acids long. CDR3 bases: TGTGCCAGCAGCCAAAGCAGCGATAGCAATCAGCCCCAGCATTTT. This gives the protein CASSQSSDSNQPQHF.